This TCR beta chain was captured in a study of blood T cells in healthy people across ages. It was with a sample-barcoded 5' primer and a J-beta primer mix that a second PCR of about 6 to 12 cycles was run. Each cDNA molecule received a tag from a template-switch adaptor that had 12 random nucleotides. Each of the samples gave a minimum of 2.5 million paired-end reads that contained CDR3. TCRdb independently ran MiXCR on the 5' RACE reads; one entry per CDR3 protein. The sample comprises 1.5 million or so distinct CDR3 sequences, about 40% of which are singletons, and around 8% rests with the top ten. CDR1 and CDR2 (germline): ENHRY, SYGVKD. Losses at the gene ends were 6 bases for V and 1 base for J; bases not matched to a gene: 4. This CDR3 spans 14 amino acids. Extractions gave at least 5.5 micrograms of total RNA per sample.

Sequencing used blood. This TCR derives from a young woman in good health. The chain is built from TRBV10-3 and TRBJ2-5, with 8 positions matching TRBD1. DNA of the CDR3: TGTGCCATCAGGAGACAGGGGCCCCAAGAGACCCAGTACTTC. Its protein is CAIRRQGPQETQYF.